This T cell receptor (beta chain) was retrieved from a study of blood T cell repertoires in COVID-19 (dated by TCRdb to 2018 to 2021). About the study as a whole: Samples from collaborators originated in the United States, Italy and Spain and spanned both the acute and convalescent phases of COVID-19. HLA class I and class II types, where available, came from metadata supplied by the sample provider rather than from assay-based typing. The material from the prospective study consisted of cDNA or gDNA derived from T cells, B-cell-depleted T cells, or PBMCs. Nearly every sample came with metadata listing a de-identified subject ID, COVID-19 status, age in years and sex. Samples were obtained from the ongoing ImmuneRACE study (first 160 participants) and from approximately 1,200 subjects provided by 6 global collaborators. Deeply sampled blood TCRbeta repertoires from subjects exposed to, actively infected with, or recovered from COVID-19 were included in the dataset. The repertoires were released in a freely available public database meant as a resource for research on the immune response to SARS-CoV-2. What the research found in general, with its limitations: Clinical and demographic metadata were provided uncurated, with the amount varying by source and participant.

Each collaborating institution followed its own protocols to collect whole blood in K2EDTA tubes. For TCRbeta analysis, collaborators shipped samples in one of three forms: frozen whole blood, isolated PBMCs, or DNA extracted from either of those sample types. With regard to this clone: Its target antigen remains unknown. One base away there is no much larger clone; base qualities are not given.

The immunoSEQ Assay, a bias-controlled multiplex PCR, was used to amplify TCRbeta CDR3 regions from genomic DNA. Turning to the authors' computational methods: The number of nucleated cells in each sample was estimated from the amplification of reference gene primers within the assay. To quantify the absolute abundance of each unique TCRbeta CDR3 rearrangement, sequence reads were collapsed and filtered. Productive Simpson clonality was computed per sample as the square root of Simpson's diversity index over productive rearrangements. In TCRdb, the immuneACCESS table is reduced to in-frame sequences with V and J assigned. These tables do not hold every clone; where another copy was compared, an unresolved V gene accounts for under half, and the others remain unexplained. Clonal size and the V and J genes are those of that table, whereas D and trimming came from the DNA. Within this sample are some 66,000 clones, with roughly 92% of them counted one time only. The biggest ten clones account for 2.5% to 3% of the sample.

CDR1 is given as SGHVS and CDR2 as FNYEAQ, both from the germline V gene. V and J are trimmed by 2 bases and 2 bases, and the gene matches miss 4 bases of the junction. The CDR3 measures 17 amino acids from cysteine to phenylalanine. The DNA shown is the 51-base CDR3, in frame from base 1. The clonotype comes from a man in his 70s with active COVID-19. The specimen was peripheral blood. The chain links TRBV7-6 with TRBJ2-2; 11 central bases correspond to TRBD2. CDR3 loop: CASSLPSGGPNTGELFF. DNA sequence: TGTGCCAGCAGCTTACCTAGCGGGGGGCCTAACACCGGGGAGCTGTTTTTT.